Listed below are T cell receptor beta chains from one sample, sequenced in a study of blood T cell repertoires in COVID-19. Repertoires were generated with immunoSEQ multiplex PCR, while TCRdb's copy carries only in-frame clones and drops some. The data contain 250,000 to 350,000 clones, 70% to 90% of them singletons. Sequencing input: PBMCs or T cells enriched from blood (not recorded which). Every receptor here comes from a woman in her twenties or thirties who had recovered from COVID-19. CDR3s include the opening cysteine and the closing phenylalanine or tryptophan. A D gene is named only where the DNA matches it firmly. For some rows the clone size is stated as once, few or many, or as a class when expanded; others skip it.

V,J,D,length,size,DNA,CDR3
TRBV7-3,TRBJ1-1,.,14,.,TGTGCCAGCAGCGTGAACAGGGTTGGCACTGAAGCTTTCTTT,CASSVNRVGTEAFF
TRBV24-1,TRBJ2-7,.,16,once,TGTGCCACCAGTGATTTGAATGCAGGGGCCAACTACGAGCAGTACTTC,CATSDLNAGANYEQYF
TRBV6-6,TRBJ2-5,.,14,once,TGTGCCAGCAGTTCCATCGGTGCCCAAGAGACCCAGTACTTC,CASSSIGAQETQYF
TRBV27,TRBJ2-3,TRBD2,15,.,TGTGCCAGCAGTCCCAGCGGGGGCACCACAGATACGCAGTATTTT,CASSPSGGTTDTQYF
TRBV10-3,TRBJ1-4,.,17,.,TGTGCCATCAGTGAGACGATATACAGGGATCAGGATGAAAAACTGTTTTTT,CAISETIYRDQDEKLFF
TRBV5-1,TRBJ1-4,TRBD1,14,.,TGCGCCAGCAGCCCGGACAGGGTAAATGAAAAACTGTTTTTT,CASSPDRVNEKLFF
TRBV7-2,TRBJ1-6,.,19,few,TGTGCCAGCAGCTTATCTCTCAGAGGGCCAACAAGGCCAAATTCACCCCTCCACTTT,CASSLSLRGPTRPNSPLHF
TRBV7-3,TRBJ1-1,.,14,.,TGTGCCAGCAGCTTACGCACGGGAGCGGGACCGCATTTCTTT,CASSLRTGAGPHFF
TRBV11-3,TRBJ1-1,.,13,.,TGTGCCAGCAGCTTTAGCTTAAACACTGAAGCTTTCTTT,CASSFSLNTEAFF
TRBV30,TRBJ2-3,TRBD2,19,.,TGTGCCTGGAGTGTACGACTAGCGGGGGGTCTTCGAATCACAGATACGCAGTATTTT,CAWSVRLAGGLRITDTQYF
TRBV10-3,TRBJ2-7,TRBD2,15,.,TGTGCCATCAGTGGGACTAGCGGGGGGGCAGACGAGCAGTACTTC,CAISGTSGGADEQYF
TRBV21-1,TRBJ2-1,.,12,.,TGTGCCAGCAGCAAACGAGGAAACGAGCAGTTCTTC,CASSKRGNEQFF
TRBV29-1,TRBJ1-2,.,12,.,TGCAGCGTTGGACAGAGTAACTATGGCTACACCTTC,CSVGQSNYGYTF
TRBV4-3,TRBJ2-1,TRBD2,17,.,TGCGCCAGCAGCCAAGATGAGGTAGGGACTAGGATCAATGAGCAGTTCTTC,CASSQDEVGTRINEQFF
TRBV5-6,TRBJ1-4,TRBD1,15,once,TGTGCCAGCAGCGCGGGACAGGGGTTAAGCGAAAAACTGTTTTTT,CASSAGQGLSEKLFF
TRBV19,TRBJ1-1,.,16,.,TGTGCCAGTAGTGGGCAGGGGTTCCGCATCAAAACTGAAGCTTTCTTT,CASSGQGFRIKTEAFF
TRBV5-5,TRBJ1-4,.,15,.,TGTGCCAGCAGCCGGGGCAGGGGTACAAATGAAAAACTGTTTTTT,CASSRGRGTNEKLFF
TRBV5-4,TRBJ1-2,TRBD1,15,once,TGTGCCAGCAGCTTTCCGGGACAGGGGAGAGGAGGCTACACCTTC,CASSFPGQGRGGYTF
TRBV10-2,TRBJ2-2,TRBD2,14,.,TGCGCCAGCAGTAGACTAGCGGGGAGGGGGGAGCTGTTTTTT,CASSRLAGRGELFF
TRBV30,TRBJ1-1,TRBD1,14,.,TGTGCCTGGAGTGTCTGGACAGGGATGACTGAAGCTTTCTTT,CAWSVWTGMTEAFF
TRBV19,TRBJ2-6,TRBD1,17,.,TGTGCCAGTAGTATAGATCTCAGGGGGCCGGGGGCCAACGTCCTGACTTTC,CASSIDLRGPGANVLTF
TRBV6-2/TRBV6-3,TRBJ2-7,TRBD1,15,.,TGTGCCAGCAGTTACCAAGGGACAGGGTGGTACGAGCAGTACTTC,CASSYQGTGWYEQYF
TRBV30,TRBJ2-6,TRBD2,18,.,TGTGCCGGGAAAGGACTAGCGGGGGGGCGTTCTGGGGCCAACGTCCTGACTTTC,CAGKGLAGGRSGANVLTF
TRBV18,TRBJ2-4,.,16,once,TGTGCCAGCTCACCCCCGGACAGCTTAGCCAAAAACATTCAGTACTTC,CASSPPDSLAKNIQYF
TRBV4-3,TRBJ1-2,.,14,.,TGCGCCAGCAGCCAAGAGGGGGGTGGGTATGGCTACACCTTC,CASSQEGGGYGYTF
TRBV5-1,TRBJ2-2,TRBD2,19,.,TGCGCCAGCAGCTCGCCCAACGTTGAAGCGGGAGGTCGCTACGGGGAGCTGTTTTTT,CASSSPNVEAGGRYGELFF
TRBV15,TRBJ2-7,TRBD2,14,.,TGTGCCACCAGGTCACCGGGGGGGGGTGCCGAGCAGTACTTC,CATRSPGGGAEQYF
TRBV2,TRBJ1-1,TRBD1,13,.,TGTGCCAGCAGTGGACAGGGCGCTAGGGAAGCTTTCTTT,CASSGQGAREAFF
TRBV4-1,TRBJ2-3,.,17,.,TGCGCCAGCAGCCAAGAATTCCCCGGGACTGCCAGTCATACGCAGTATTTT,CASSQEFPGTASHTQYF
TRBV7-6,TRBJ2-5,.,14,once,TGTGCCAGCAGCTTTGGGTGGGGAGGTGAGACCCAGTACTTC,CASSFGWGGETQYF
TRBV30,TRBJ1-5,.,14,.,TGTGCCTGGAGTACCGGGGGAATCAATCAGCCCCAGCATTTT,CAWSTGGINQPQHF
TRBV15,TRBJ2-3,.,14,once,TGTGCCACCAGCACCGGTACTAGCACAGATACGCAGTATTTT,CATSTGTSTDTQYF
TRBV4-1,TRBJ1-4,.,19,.,TGCGCCAGCAGCCTAGCCGGGACACAAAGACGCGCAACTAATGAAAAACTGTTTTTT,CASSLAGTQRRATNEKLFF
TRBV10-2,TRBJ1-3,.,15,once,TGCGCCAGCAGTGAATCGCGGGGCTCTGGAAACACCATATATTTT,CASSESRGSGNTIYF
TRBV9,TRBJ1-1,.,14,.,TGTGCCAGCAGCGTAGCAGGCTCGAACACTGAAGCTTTCTTT,CASSVAGSNTEAFF
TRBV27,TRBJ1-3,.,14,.,TGTGCCAGCAGACAACAGACAGGCGGAAACACCATATATTTT,CASRQQTGGNTIYF
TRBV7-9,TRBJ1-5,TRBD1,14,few,TGTGCCAGCAGCTCCGGACAGGGGGGGCAGCCCCAGCATTTT,CASSSGQGGQPQHF
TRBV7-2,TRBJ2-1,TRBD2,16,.,TGTGCCAGCAGCAGAAATGGGGGGGTGCTCTACAATGAGCAGTTCTTC,CASSRNGGVLYNEQFF
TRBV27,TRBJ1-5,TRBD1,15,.,TGTGCCAGCAGGAGGACAGGGGGCGATTATCAGCCCCAGCATTTT,CASRRTGGDYQPQHF
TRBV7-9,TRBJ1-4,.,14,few,TGTGCCAGCAGCTTAGCGCAGGCTAATGAAAAACTGTTTTTT,CASSLAQANEKLFF
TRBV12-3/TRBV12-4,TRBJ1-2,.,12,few,TGTGCCAGCAGTCCTCGACACGGTAGCTACACCTTC,CASSPRHGSYTF
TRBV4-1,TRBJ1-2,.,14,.,TGCGCCAGCAGCCAAGAGCAGGGTGACTATGGCTACACCTTC,CASSQEQGDYGYTF
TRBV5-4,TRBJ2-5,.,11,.,TGTGCCAGCAGCAGGGGGGAGACCCAGTACTTC,CASSRGETQYF
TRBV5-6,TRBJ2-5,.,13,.,TGTGCCAGCGTGTGGCCTGTATGGGAGACCCAGTACTTC,CASVWPVWETQYF
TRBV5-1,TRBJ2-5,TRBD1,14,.,TGCGCCAGCAGCACAGGGACAGCCCAAGAGACCCAGTACTTC,CASSTGTAQETQYF
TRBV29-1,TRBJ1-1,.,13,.,TGCAGCGCCACCGTGGCCCCGAACACTGAAGCTTTCTTT,CSATVAPNTEAFF
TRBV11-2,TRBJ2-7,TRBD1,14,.,TGTGCCAGCAGCCGGGCAGGGGGCCTTTACGAGCAGTACTTC,CASSRAGGLYEQYF
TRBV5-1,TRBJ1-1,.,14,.,TGCGCCAGCAGCGACGGGACACAGAACACTGAAGCTTTCTTT,CASSDGTQNTEAFF
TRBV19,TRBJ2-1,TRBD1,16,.,TGTGCCAGTAGTCGTCGTCTGACAGGGGTCTACAATGAGCAGTTCTTC,CASSRRLTGVYNEQFF
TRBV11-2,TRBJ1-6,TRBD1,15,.,TGTGCCAGCAGCGCAACGACAGGGGGAAGATCACCCCTCCACTTT,CASSATTGGRSPLHF
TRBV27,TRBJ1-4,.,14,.,TGTGCCAGCAGCAGATTCAGGGAAGGTGAAAAACTGTTTTTT,CASSRFREGEKLFF
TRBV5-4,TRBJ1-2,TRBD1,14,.,TGTGCCAGCAGCTCGGACAGGGAAAGCTATGGCTACACCTTC,CASSSDRESYGYTF
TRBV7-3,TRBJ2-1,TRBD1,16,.,TGTGCCAGCAGCCCTCAACGGGACAGGGGGTCGGCTGAGCAGTTCTTC,CASSPQRDRGSAEQFF
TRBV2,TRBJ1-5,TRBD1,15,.,TGTGCCAGCAAACAAAGACAGGGGAATAATCAGCCCCAGCATTTT,CASKQRQGNNQPQHF